These T cell receptor beta chains were read from a single sample in a study of graft-versus-host responses after intestinal transplantation. TCRdb keeps only in-frame clones here, not all; method: immunoSEQ multiplex PCR. Of around 15,000 clones in the sample, around 67% are singletons; the top ten hold 7% to 9%. Sequences were derived from ileum tissue, sampled around 95 weeks after intestinal transplantation. The receptors stem from a human patient who received an intestinal transplant, so some T cells may come from the graft donor. The CDR3 runs from the conserved cysteine through the conserved F or W. The D gene is left open where the match is weak. Where a row states a size, it is once, few, many or the class of an expanded clone; other rows omit it.

clone_size d_call j_call v_call cdr3_nt cdr3_aa
- TRBD2 TRBJ2-3 TRBV4-3 TGCGCCAGCAGCCAAGATCCCCTAGCGGGGCCAGAGCCTAGCACAGATACGCAGTATTTT CASSQDPLAGPEPSTDTQYF
once TRBD1 TRBJ2-5 TRBV27 TGTGCCAGCAGTAGCGACAGGGGGCAGGGGACCCAGTACTTC CASSSDRGQGTQYF
- TRBD1 TRBJ2-7 TRBV7-2 TGTGCCAGCAGCTCGGACAGGGGCCCCTACGAGCAGTACTTC CASSSDRGPYEQYF
few TRBD2 TRBJ2-7 TRBV18 TGTGCCAGCTCACCGGGAGGGGCAACCTCCTACGAGCAGTACTTC CASSPGGATSYEQYF
- - TRBJ1-2 TRBV7-2 TGTGCCAGCAGCTTAGTACCTGACAGGTTATATGGCTACACCTTC CASSLVPDRLYGYTF
few TRBD2 TRBJ2-1 TRBV7-2 TGTGCCAGCAGCATTGAACTAGCGGGGGGCGGAGATGAGCAGTTCTTC CASSIELAGGGDEQFF
- TRBD1 TRBJ1-6 TRBV6-1 TGTGCCAGCAGTGGGACAGGGGATAATTCACCCCTCCACTTT CASSGTGDNSPLHF
- TRBD1 TRBJ2-7 TRBV27 TGTGCCAGCAGCCACCAACAGGGGGCCTACGAGCAGTACTTC CASSHQQGAYEQYF
few - TRBJ1-2 TRBV7-9 TGTGCCAGCAGCTATACTAACTATGGCTACACCTTC CASSYTNYGYTF
- - TRBJ2-7 TRBV10-2 TGCGCCAGCAGTGTTGGGGGCGCGGGCGAGCAGTACTTC CASSVGGAGEQYF
once TRBD1 TRBJ1-3 TRBV25-1 TGTGCCAGCAGTGAATGGGTCGTCGAGACAGGGGCCGGAAACACCATATATTTT CASSEWVVETGAGNTIYF
few - TRBJ2-5 TRBV9 TGTGCCAGCAGCGTAGATGTTTTCCACGGGGAGACCCAGTACTTC CASSVDVFHGETQYF
- TRBD1 TRBJ2-1 TRBV5-1 TGCGCCAGCAGCTTTTCGGGACAGGGAGTGTACAATGAGCAGTTCTTC CASSFSGQGVYNEQFF
- TRBD2 TRBJ2-1 TRBV7-6 TGTGCCAGCAGCTTAGTGTCCCGAGAACTAGCGGGGGGGCCTGGCAATGAGCAGTTCTTC CASSLVSRELAGGPGNEQFF
- TRBD1 TRBJ1-5 TRBV4-1 TGCGCCAGCAGCCGCATAAGGGGGCCGTCTGATCAGCCCCAGCATTTT CASSRIRGPSDQPQHF
few - TRBJ2-7 TRBV11-2 TGTGCCAGCAGCTTAGTTAGGTCAGGCTACGAGCAGTACTTC CASSLVRSGYEQYF
few TRBD2 TRBJ2-2 TRBV6-4 TGTGCCAGCAGTCTAGCGGGGGCAACCGGGGAGCTGTTTTTT CASSLAGATGELFF
- - TRBJ1-5 TRBV4-3 TGCGCCAGCAGCCAAGATCATCTTAGTGGGAGTAGGCAGCCCCAGCATTTT CASSQDHLSGSRQPQHF
few - TRBJ1-5 TRBV6-1 TGTGCCAGCAGTGAAGCCGAGGGGGGCAATCAGCCCCAGCATTTT CASSEAEGGNQPQHF
- TRBD1 TRBJ1-2 TRBV5-1 TGCGCCAGCAGCTTGGCTGACAGGGTCGTCTATGGCTACACCTTC CASSLADRVVYGYTF
few TRBD1 TRBJ2-3 TRBV4-3 TGCGCCAGCAGCCAGGAAACAGGGGCGCTGGATACGCAGTATTTT CASSQETGALDTQYF
- TRBD1 TRBJ2-7 TRBV29-1 TGCAGCGTCCTTGGAGGGACAGGGATCTACGAGCAGTACTTC CSVLGGTGIYEQYF
- TRBD2 TRBJ2-1 TRBV6-6 TGTGCCAGCGACAACCGGCGGGGGGGCCTTTACAATGAGCAGTTCTTC CASDNRRGGLYNEQFF
- TRBD2 TRBJ2-2 TRBV12-5 TGTGCTAGTGGTTTGGTACCGGGACTAGCGGGGGGGCCAGCCGGGGAGCTGTTTTTT CASGLVPGLAGGPAGELFF
few TRBD2 TRBJ2-3 TRBV4-3 TGCGCCAGCAGCCAAGAACTAGCGGGGGGCACAGATACGCAGTATTTT CASSQELAGGTDTQYF
- - TRBJ1-1 TRBV5-1 TGCGCCAGCAGCTTGGCCTCGGCGGGAGAAGCTTTCTTT CASSLASAGEAFF
few - TRBJ2-5 TRBV30 TGTGCCTGGAGTGTAAGGGGGGGGGAGACCCAGTACTTC CAWSVRGGETQYF
- TRBD1 TRBJ1-2 TRBV27 TGTGCCAGCAGACCGACAGGGCATCCGGACTATGGCTACACCTTC CASRPTGHPDYGYTF
few - TRBJ1-1 TRBV7-2 TGTGCCAGCAGCTTCGGTGGGCGAGAAGCTTTCTTT CASSFGGREAFF
- TRBD1 TRBJ1-3 TRBV7-9 TGTGCCAGCAGCCGAACAGGGGATGCTGGAAACACCATATATTTT CASSRTGDAGNTIYF
- TRBD1 TRBJ2-4 TRBV7-7 TGTGCCAGCAGCTTAGGACAGGGGGGCCAACTAGCCAAAAACATTCAGTACTTC CASSLGQGGQLAKNIQYF
- - TRBJ1-5 TRBV6-6 TGTGCCAGCAGACCGGGGGTAGATCAGCCCCAGCATTTT CASRPGVDQPQHF
- TRBD1 TRBJ1-6 TRBV7-9 TGTGCCGGCGACGGACAGGGAAATTCACCCCTCCACTTT CAGDGQGNSPLHF
- - TRBJ2-1 TRBV13 TGTGCCAGCAGCAATATCGCCGGGGGCTACAATGAGCAGTTCTTC CASSNIAGGYNEQFF
- TRBD1 TRBJ1-5 TRBV19 TGTGCCAGTAGTATAGCTAGACAGGGAAGACAGCCCCAGCATTTT CASSIARQGRQPQHF
- - TRBJ1-1 TRBV2 TGTGCCAACAGCCCCGACAGGTTGAACACTGAAGCTTTCTTT CANSPDRLNTEAFF
- - TRBJ1-1 TRBV30 TGTGCCTGGTTACGGTGGGGGGGAGTGAACACTGAAGCTTTCTTT CAWLRWGGVNTEAFF
- - TRBJ1-1 TRBV27 TGTGCCAGCAGTTTTTTTTTCAGCACTGAAGCTTTCTTT CASSFFFSTEAFF
- - TRBJ2-7 TRBV9 TGTGCCAGCAGCGTAGCTGGCAGGGGCAACGAGCAGTACTTC CASSVAGRGNEQYF
few - TRBJ2-3 TRBV21-1 TGTGCCAGCACCTGCGGGGGGACTAGCGGGCCGGGGGATACGCAGTATTTT CASTCGGTSGPGDTQYF
- TRBD1 TRBJ2-2 TRBV10-2 TGCGCCAGCAGACAGGGGTTGAGCACCGGGGAGCTGTTTTTT CASRQGLSTGELFF
- - TRBJ1-5 TRBV7-2 TGTGCCAGCAGCTTAGTAACAGGCGAGTATCAGCCCCAGCATTTT CASSLVTGEYQPQHF
few - TRBJ2-1 TRBV5-1 TGCGCCAGCAGCTCCGGACTATCTAGCTCCTACAATGAGCAGTTCTTC CASSSGLSSSYNEQFF
- - TRBJ1-5 TRBV27 TGTGCCAGCAGTGAGGGTGGCCAGCCCCAGCATTTT CASSEGGQPQHF
- TRBD1 TRBJ1-2 TRBV7-8 TGTGCCAGCAGCTCCCCGGGACAGGGAGTATATGGCTACACCTTC CASSSPGQGVYGYTF
- - TRBJ1-6 TRBV6-1 TGTGCCAGCAGCCTCCAAGACAGGACTAATTCACCCCTCCACTTT CASSLQDRTNSPLHF
- - TRBJ2-1 TRBV6-6 TGTGCCAGCAGTTACATGGGGGGTGCGGGCAATGAGCAGTTCTTC CASSYMGGAGNEQFF
- - TRBJ2-7 TRBV7-9 TGTGCCAGCAGCCCCCTGGGCAGCCCCTCCTACGAGCAGTACTTC CASSPLGSPSYEQYF
- TRBD1 TRBJ1-2 TRBV5-5 TGTGCCAGCAGCTCCTCGACAGGGGGCGAGGGCTATGGCTACACCTTC CASSSSTGGEGYGYTF
- - TRBJ2-1 TRBV14 TGTGCCAGCAGCCTAAGCCCGAATGAGCAGTTCTTC CASSLSPNEQFF
few - TRBJ2-7 TRBV11-2 TGTGCCAGCAGCTTAGTTACAGATCTTACCTACGAGCAGTACTTC CASSLVTDLTYEQYF
- TRBD2 TRBJ2-7 TRBV19 TGTGCCACGGGGGGGCGGGATGAGCAGTACTTC CATGGRDEQYF
- - TRBJ2-3 TRBV7-8 TGTGCCAGCAGCTTAGGACACCTCGATCCGCCAGATACGCAGTATTTT CASSLGHLDPPDTQYF